One and the same sample provided the 8 T cell receptor beta chains below, sequenced in a study of blood T cell repertoires in COVID-19. Only in-frame clones appear in the TCRdb table, and some are missing; sequencing was by immunoSEQ multiplex PCR. The sample lists 110,000 or so clones, 75% to 90% seen once, with 8.1% in the top ten. Source material: peripheral blood. These receptors were taken from a woman aged 40 to 50 with acute or convalescent COVID-19.

The chain carries TRBV18 and TRBJ1-3, with a weak D call TRBD1 (5 bases). Germline V gives CDR1 KGHSH, CDR2 LQKENI. CDR3 length: 16 amino acids. V was cut by 2 bases and J by 2 bases, with 13 bases left in between. The CDR3: CASSPSRESTGNTIYF. CDR3 nucleotides: TGTGCCAGCTCACCATCCAGGGAATCTACTGGAAACACCATATATTTT. Filled out from reference TRBV18 and TRBJ1-3, the complete variable domain reads NAGVMQNPRHLVRRRGQEARLRCSPMKGHSHVYWYRQLPEEGLKFMVYLQKENIIDESGMPKERFSAEFPKEGPSILRIQQVVRGDSAAYFCASSPSRESTGNTIYFGEGSWLTVV.

This clone occurred a few times. The chain carries TRBV30 and TRBJ1-2; the D is unclear. Trimming left V 2 bases short and J 8 bases short, with 9 bases between. Germline assignment: CDR1 GTSNPN and CDR2 SVGIG (reference sequence). The CDR3 is made up of 11 amino acids. The DNA of the CDR3 is TGTGCCTGGAGTCCGGGTGTAGGCTACACCTTC. Amino acid sequence: CAWSPGVGYTF.

The chain is built from TRBV7-8 and TRBJ2-2; a weak D match, TRBD1 (6 bases). The CDR3 sequence is 15 residues long. V was clipped by 5 bases and J by 10 bases, with 20 bases between them. CDR1 is SGHVS and CDR2 is FQNEAQ in the germline V gene. The CDR3 DNA reads as TGTGCCAGCAGCACTGATCCGGGACAAGCCCAGGAGCTGTTTTTT. Translated: CASSTDPGQAQELFF.

V is TRBV9 and J is TRBJ2-1; the match to TRBD2 covers 10 bases. Germline loops: CDR1 SGDLS, CDR2 YYNGEE. Unmatched junction bases numbered 1, after V lost 2 bases and J lost 2 bases. The CDR3 extends over 15 amino acids. The CDR3 nucleotides read TGTGCCAGCAGCGTTAGCGGGGGGACCTACAATGAGCAGTTCTTC. This gives the protein CASSVSGGTYNEQFF.

The CDR3 sequence: CASSLDRGYTGELFF. CDR3 coding DNA: TGTGCCAGCAGCTTAGACAGGGGGTACACCGGGGAGCTGTTTTTT. The gene calls are TRBV7-3 and TRBJ2-2; TRBD1 agrees at 9 bases. CDR3 size: 15 residues. Germline CDR1 and CDR2: SGHTA and FQGTGA. With 2 bases clipped from V and 3 bases from J, the junction kept 1 base outside the gene matches.

The CDR3, as DNA: TGTGCCAGCAGCCCTTCGTGGCATAATGAGCAGTTCTTC. It specifies CASSPSWHNEQFF. This chain uses TRBV3-1 (or the pseudogene TRBV3-2) with TRBJ2-1; unclear D gene. This CDR3 spans 13 amino acids. Deletions cut 4 bases from V and 7 bases from J, with 11 bases between. The V gene's germline CDR1 is LGHDT and CDR2 YNNKEL (reference sequence).

The CDR3: CAIGARGSSGNTIYF. The CDR3 DNA reads as TGTGCCATAGGTGCCCGGGGGAGCTCTGGAAACACCATATATTTT. V gene TRBV10-3 combines with J gene TRBJ1-3, with D maybe TRBD1 (5 bases). Germline values: CDR1 ENHRY, CDR2 SYGVKD. The CDR3 consists of 15 residues. V was cut by 9 bases and J by 0 bases, with 15 bases left in between.

This clone was seen only a few times. The chain joins TRBV18 to TRBJ1-3; D unclear. V dropped 6 bases and J dropped 0 bases, with 6 bases sitting between them. CDR3 size: 13 residues. Germline V gives CDR1 KGHSH, CDR2 LQKENI. The CDR3 here is CASSRISGNTIYF. In DNA, the CDR3 is TGTGCCAGCTCGAGGATCTCTGGAAACACCATATATTTT.